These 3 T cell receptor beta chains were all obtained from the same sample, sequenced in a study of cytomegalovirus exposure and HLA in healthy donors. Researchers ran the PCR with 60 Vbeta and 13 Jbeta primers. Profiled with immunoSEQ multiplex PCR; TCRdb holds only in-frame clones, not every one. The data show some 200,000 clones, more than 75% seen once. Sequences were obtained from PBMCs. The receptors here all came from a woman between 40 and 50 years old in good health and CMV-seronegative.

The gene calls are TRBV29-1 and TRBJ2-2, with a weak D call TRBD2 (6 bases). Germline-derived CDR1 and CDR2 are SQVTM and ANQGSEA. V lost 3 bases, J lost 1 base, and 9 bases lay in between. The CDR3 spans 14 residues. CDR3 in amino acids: CSVEGTVNTGELFF. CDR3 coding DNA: TGCAGCGTTGAGGGGACTGTGAACACCGGGGAGCTGTTTTTT.

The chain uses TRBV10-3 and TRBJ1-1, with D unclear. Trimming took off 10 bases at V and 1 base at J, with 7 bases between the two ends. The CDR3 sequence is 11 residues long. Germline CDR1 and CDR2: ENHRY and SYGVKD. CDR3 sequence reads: CATAGNTEAFF. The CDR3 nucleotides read TGTGCCACGGCGGGGAACACTGAAGCTTTCTTT.

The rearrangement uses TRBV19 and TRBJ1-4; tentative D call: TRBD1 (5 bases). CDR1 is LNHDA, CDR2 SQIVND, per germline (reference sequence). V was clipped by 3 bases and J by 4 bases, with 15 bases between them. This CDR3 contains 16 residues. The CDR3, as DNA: TGTGCCAGTAGTATCCAGGGAGGGGACTTTAATGAAAAACTGTTTTTT. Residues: CASSIQGGDFNEKLFF.